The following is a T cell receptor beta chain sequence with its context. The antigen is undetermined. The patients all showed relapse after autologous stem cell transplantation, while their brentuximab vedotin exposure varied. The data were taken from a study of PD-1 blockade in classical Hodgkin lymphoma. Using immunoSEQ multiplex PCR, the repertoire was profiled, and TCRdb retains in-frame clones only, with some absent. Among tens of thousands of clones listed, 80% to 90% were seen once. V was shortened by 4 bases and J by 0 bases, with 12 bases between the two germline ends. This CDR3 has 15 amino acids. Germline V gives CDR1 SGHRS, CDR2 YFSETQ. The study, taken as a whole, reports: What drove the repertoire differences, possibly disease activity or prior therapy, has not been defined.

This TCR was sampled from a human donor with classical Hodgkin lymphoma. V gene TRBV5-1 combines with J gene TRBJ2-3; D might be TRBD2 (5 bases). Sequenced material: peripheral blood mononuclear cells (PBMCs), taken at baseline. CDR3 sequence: CASSGEGFSTDTQYF. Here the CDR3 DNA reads TGCGCCAGCAGCGGAGAGGGTTTTAGCACAGATACGCAGTATTTT.